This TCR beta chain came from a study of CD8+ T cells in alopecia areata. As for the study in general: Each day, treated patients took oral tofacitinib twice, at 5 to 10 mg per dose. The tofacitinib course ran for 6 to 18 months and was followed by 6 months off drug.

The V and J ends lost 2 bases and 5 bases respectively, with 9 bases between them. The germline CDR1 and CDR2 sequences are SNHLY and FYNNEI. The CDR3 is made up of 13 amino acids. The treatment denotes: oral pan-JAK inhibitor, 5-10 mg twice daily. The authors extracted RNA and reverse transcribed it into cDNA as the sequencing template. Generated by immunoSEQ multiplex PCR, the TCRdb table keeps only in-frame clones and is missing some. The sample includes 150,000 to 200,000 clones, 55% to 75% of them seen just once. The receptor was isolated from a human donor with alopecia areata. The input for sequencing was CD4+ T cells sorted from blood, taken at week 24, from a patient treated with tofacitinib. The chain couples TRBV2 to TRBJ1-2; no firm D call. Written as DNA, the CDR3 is TGTGCCAGCAGTGAACTGGGTTATTATGGCTACACCTTC. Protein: CASSELGYYGYTF.